This TCR beta chain was recorded in a study of shared clonotypes between healthy human individuals. General study findings and limits: It was only blood that was sampled, and tissue repertoires likely differ.

Concerning this clone itself: Antigen specificity is unknown.

Germline-derived CDR1 and CDR2 are SGHTS and YDEGEE. The ends lost 2 bases at V and 9 bases at J; junction bases unmatched: 13. This CDR3 is 17 amino acids long. Several immunoSEQ 96-well plates shared each subset's DNA, each plate a replicate. Here immunoSEQ multiplex PCR was the method, and the copy in TCRdb shows in-frame clones only, minus some. The sample includes more than 2,000,000 clones, approximately 95% of them seen just once. The chain links TRBV5-8 to TRBJ2-2; TRBD2 matches at 10 bases. The TCR sequence derives from a young man in good health. Some clones in this sample may be carry-over from other donors' samples. Sample: naive CD4+ T cells from PBMCs. Subset in this sample: CD45RA+ positively selected. As DNA, the CDR3 is TGTGCCAGCAGCTTCGGAAACCGGGGTAGCGGGAGGTGGGAGCTGTTTTTT. Amino acid sequence: CASSFGNRGSGRWELFF.